A selection of T cell receptor beta chains follows, all from one sample in a study of shared clonotypes between healthy human individuals. The assay was immunoSEQ multiplex PCR, and TCRdb's table has in-frame clones only and misses some. The sample holds about 1 million clones; about 75% are singletons and the top ten take over 1.3%. Sequencing was performed on memory CD4+ T cells sorted from blood. Receptor source: a young man in good health. Both conserved end residues are part of each CDR3. The D gene is left open where the match is weak. Clone size, where shown, is once, few, many, or a class for clones that have expanded.

J gene | D gene | V gene | clone size | CDR3 DNA | CDR3 protein
TRBJ1-2 | TRBD1 | TRBV5-8 | - | TGTGCCAGCAGCCGGACAGGGGGAGGCTACACCTTC | CASSRTGGGYTF
TRBJ1-1 | - | TRBV6-1 | - | TGTGCCAGCAGGAGCATGGGAGACACTGAAGCTTTCTTT | CASRSMGDTEAFF
TRBJ2-3 | - | TRBV5-1 | - | TGCGCCAGCAGCTCGCAGGGGAGCGGCACCCAAGATACGCAGTATTTT | CASSSQGSGTQDTQYF
TRBJ1-2 | TRBD1 | TRBV19 | few | TGTGCCAGTAGCTCGGGACAGGGGAATGCTAACTATGGCTACACCTTC | CASSSGQGNANYGYTF
TRBJ2-3 | TRBD2 | TRBV4-2 | - | TGTGCCAGCAGCCTTCTAGCGGGGGAACAAGATACGCAGTATTTT | CASSLLAGEQDTQYF
TRBJ1-1 | - | TRBV25-1 | - | TGTGCCAGCGGAGACCAACCGGACATGAACACTGAAGCTTTCTTT | CASGDQPDMNTEAFF
TRBJ1-2 | TRBD1 | TRBV19 | - | TGTGCCAGTAGTCGATCACAGGGGTCCTATGGCTACACCTTC | CASSRSQGSYGYTF
TRBJ1-2 | TRBD1 | TRBV19 | few | TGTGCCAGTAGGACAACCGGGACAGGGTATGGCTACACCTTC | CASRTTGTGYGYTF
TRBJ1-1 | - | TRBV10-3 | - | TGTGCCATCAGTGAGGGGGGCACTGAAGCTTTCTTT | CAISEGGTEAFF
TRBJ2-7 | TRBD1 | TRBV4-1 | - | TGCGCCAGCAGCCATCCGGGACAGCCACCCTACGAGCAGTACTTC | CASSHPGQPPYEQYF
TRBJ2-1 | TRBD1 | TRBV7-8 | - | TGTGCCAGCAGCGGAGACTCGGACAGGGGGGCAGTGAGCTACAATGAGCAGTTCTTC | CASSGDSDRGAVSYNEQFF
TRBJ2-5 | TRBD2 | TRBV6-1 | - | TGTGCCAGCAGTGGGTTAGCGGGGGGTATTGAGTACTTC | CASSGLAGGIEYF
TRBJ1-4 | - | TRBV2 | - | TGTGCCAGCAGTGGAATAGGGCCTCGAGAAAAACTGTTTTTT | CASSGIGPREKLFF
TRBJ2-5 | TRBD2 | TRBV5-1 | few | TGCGCCAGCAGCTTTGACAGCGGGGGGGCCAGAGAGACCCAGTACTTC | CASSFDSGGARETQYF
TRBJ1-1 | - | TRBV18 | few | TGTGCCAGCTCACCAGGGGGCCGAGCTGAAGCTTTCTTT | CASSPGGRAEAFF
TRBJ2-7 | TRBD1 | TRBV12-5 | - | TGTGCTAGTGCCCGGGGTGGGACAGCATCCTACGAGCAGTACTTC | CASARGGTASYEQYF
TRBJ2-5 | TRBD2 | TRBV5-1 | - | TGCGCCAGCAGCTTGGGTCTAGCGGGGGGGCAAGAGACCCAGTACTTC | CASSLGLAGGQETQYF